This T cell receptor beta chain emerged from a study of blood T cell repertoires in COVID-19. As for the study in general: The analysed material was cDNA or gDNA that came from T cells, B-cell-depleted T cells, or PBMCs.

Recruitment covered fewer than 25 US areas and drew participants whose ages spanned roughly 18 to 95 years. How the authors handled the data: Nucleated cell number was recorded as an estimate derived from reference gene primer amplification. Clones were read by immunoSEQ multiplex PCR, and TCRdb kept only the in-frame ones, dropping some. V and J calls and clone size are those listed in that table; D and trimming were worked out from the DNA. The sample lists 350,000 to 400,000 clones, more than 70% seen once, with about 2.1% in the top ten. Germline-derived CDR1 and CDR2 are MNHNY and SVGAGI (reference sequence). Trimming took 4 bases from V and 8 from J, leaving 17 bases between them. This CDR3 comprises 15 residues.

The receptor was isolated from a man aged 40-50 years in a cohort exposed to, infected with or recovered from COVID-19 (not recorded which). The chain carries TRBV6-6 and TRBJ1-4; D may be TRBD1 (5 bases). Sequencing was performed on PBMCs or T cells enriched from blood (not recorded which). As DNA, the CDR3 is TGTGCCAGCAGTTTAAGCGGGGGAAAGGAGGAAAAACTGTTTTTT. This encodes CASSLSGGKEEKLFF.